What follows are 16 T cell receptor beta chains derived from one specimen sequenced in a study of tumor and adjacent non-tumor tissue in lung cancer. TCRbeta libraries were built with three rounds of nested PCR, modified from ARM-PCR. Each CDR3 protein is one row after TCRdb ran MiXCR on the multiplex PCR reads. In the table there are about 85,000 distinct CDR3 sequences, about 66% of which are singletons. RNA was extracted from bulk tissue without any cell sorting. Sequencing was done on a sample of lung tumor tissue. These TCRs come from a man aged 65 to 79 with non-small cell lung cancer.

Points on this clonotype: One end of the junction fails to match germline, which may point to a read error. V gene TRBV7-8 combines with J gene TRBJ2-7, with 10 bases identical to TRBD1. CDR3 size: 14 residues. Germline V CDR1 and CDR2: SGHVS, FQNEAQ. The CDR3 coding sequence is TGTGCCGGCAGCGGACGGGACAGGGGCTACGAGCAGTACTTC. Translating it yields CAGSGRDRGYEQYF.

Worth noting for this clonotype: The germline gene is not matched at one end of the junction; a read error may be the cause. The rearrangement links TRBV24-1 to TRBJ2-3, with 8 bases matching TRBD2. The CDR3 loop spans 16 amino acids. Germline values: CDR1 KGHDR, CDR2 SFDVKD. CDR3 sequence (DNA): TGTGCCACCGGTGATCTGACGGGAGGGCCAAGAGATACGCAGTATTTT. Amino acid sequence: CATGDLTGGPRDTQYF.

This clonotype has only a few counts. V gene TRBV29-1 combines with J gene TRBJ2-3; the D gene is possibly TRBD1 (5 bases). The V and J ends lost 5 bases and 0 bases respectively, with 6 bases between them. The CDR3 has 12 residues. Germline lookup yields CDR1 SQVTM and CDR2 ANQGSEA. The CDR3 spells CSVRQSTDTQYF. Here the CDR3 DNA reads TGCAGCGTTCGACAGAGCACAGATACGCAGTATTTT.

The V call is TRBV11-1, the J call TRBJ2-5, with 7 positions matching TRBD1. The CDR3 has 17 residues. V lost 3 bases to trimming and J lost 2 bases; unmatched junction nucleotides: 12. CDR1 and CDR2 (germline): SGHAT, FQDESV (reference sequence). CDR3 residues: CASSFRPPRTGQETQYF. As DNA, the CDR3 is TGTGCCAGCAGCTTCAGACCCCCGAGGACAGGTCAAGAGACCCAGTACTTC.

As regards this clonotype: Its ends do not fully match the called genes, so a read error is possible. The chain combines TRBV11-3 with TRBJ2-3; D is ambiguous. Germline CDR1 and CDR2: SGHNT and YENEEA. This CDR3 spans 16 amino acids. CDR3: CASNLDSLSGTDTQYF. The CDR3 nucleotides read TGTGCCAGCAACTTAGATTCGCTTAGTGGCACAGATACGCAGTATTTT. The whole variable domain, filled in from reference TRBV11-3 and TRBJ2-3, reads EAGVVQSPRYKIIEKKQPVAFWCNPISGHNTLYWYLQNLGQGPELLIRYENEEAVDDSQLPKDRFSAERLKGVDSTLKIQPAELGDSAVYLCASNLDSLSGTDTQYFGPGTRLTVL.

The CDR3 sequence: CASSWAPGETQYF. CDR3 bases: TGTGCCAGCAGTTGGGCGCCGGGAGAGACCCAGTACTTC. The rearrangement uses TRBV12-3 or TRBV12-4 and TRBJ2-5, with D hard to call. Trimming pared 4 bases from V and 4 bases from J, leaving 10 bases between. This CDR3 has 13 residues.

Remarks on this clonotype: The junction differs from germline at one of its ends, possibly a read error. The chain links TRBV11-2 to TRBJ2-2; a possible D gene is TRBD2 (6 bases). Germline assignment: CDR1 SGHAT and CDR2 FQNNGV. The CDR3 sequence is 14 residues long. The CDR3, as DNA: TGTGCCGGCGGCTTAGGCGGGAACACCGAGGAGCTGTTTTTT. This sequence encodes CAGGLGGNTEELFF.

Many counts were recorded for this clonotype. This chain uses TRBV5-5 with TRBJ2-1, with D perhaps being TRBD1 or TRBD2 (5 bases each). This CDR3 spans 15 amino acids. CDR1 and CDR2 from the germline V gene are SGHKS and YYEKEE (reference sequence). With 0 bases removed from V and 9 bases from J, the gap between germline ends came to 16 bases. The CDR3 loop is CASSLVARGYSEQFF. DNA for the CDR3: TGTGCCAGCAGCTTGGTAGCGAGGGGCTACTCTGAGCAGTTCTTC.

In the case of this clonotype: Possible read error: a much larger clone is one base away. CDR3: CASRPGTANAGELFF. The DNA of the CDR3 is TGTGCCAGCAGGCCCGGGACTGCGAACGCCGGGGAGCTGTTTTTT. The gene calls are TRBV7-9 and TRBJ2-2, with TRBD2 as a possible D gene (6 bases). The CDR3 runs to 15 residues. Germline lookup yields CDR1 SEHNR and CDR2 FQNEAQ (reference sequence).

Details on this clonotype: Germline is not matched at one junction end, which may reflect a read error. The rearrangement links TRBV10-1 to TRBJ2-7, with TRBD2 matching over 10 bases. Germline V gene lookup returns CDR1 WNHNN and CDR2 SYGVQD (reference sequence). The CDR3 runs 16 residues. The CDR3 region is CASCDRAGGRGYEQYF. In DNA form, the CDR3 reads TGCGCCAGCTGTGATCGAGCGGGAGGGCGCGGGTACGAGCAATACTTC.

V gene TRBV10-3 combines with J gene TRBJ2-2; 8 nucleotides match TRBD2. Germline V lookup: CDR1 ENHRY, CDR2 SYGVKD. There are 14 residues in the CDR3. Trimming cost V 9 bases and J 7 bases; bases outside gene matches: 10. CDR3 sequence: CAIGGTSAIGELFF. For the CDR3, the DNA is TGTGCCATTGGGGGGACTAGTGCCATCGGGGAGCTGTTTTTT.

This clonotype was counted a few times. Here the CDR3 reads CSARSGGLATGELFF. DNA of the CDR3: TGCAGTGCTAGGAGCGGGGGGCTAGCCACCGGGGAGCTGTTTTTT. V gene TRBV20-1 combines with J gene TRBJ2-2; the match to TRBD2 covers 9 bases. V lost 3 bases to trimming and J lost 4 bases; unmatched junction nucleotides: 6. This CDR3 has 15 amino acids. Germline-derived CDR1 and CDR2 are DFQATT and SNEGSKA (reference sequence).

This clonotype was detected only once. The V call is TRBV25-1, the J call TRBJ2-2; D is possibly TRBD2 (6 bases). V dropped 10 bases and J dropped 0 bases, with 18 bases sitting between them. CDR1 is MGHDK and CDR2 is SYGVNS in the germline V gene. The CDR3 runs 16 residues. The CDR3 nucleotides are TGTGCCAACAGCAGGAGGGCCCGGGCGAACACCGGGGAGCTGTTTTTT. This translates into CANSRRARANTGELFF.

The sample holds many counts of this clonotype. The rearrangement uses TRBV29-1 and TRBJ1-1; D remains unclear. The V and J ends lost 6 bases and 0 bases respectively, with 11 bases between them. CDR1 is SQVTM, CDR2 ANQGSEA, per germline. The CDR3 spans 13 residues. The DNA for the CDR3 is TGCAGCGTCCTCCAACAGCTGAACACTGAAGCTTTCTTT. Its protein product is CSVLQQLNTEAFF.

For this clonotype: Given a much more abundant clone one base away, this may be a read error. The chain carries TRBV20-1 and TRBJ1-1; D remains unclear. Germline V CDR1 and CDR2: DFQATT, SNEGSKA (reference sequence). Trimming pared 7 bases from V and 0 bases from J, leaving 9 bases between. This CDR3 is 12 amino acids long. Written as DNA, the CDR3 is TGCAGTGACGGGAGGGTGAACACTGAAGCTTTCTTT. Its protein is CSDGRVNTEAFF.

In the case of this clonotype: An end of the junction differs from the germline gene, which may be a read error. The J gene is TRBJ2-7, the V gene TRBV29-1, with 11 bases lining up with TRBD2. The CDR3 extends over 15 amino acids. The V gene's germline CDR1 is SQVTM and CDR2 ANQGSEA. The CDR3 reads CSVEGLAGIMYVQYF. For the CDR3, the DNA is TGCAGCGTTGAAGGACTAGCGGGAATTATGTACGTGCAGTACTTC.